This TCR beta chain was captured in a study of beta chain features in type 1 diabetes. Points from the study as a whole: Lower insertion and higher deletion counts appeared at VDJ junctions in type 1 diabetes patients. Shorter templates may be favored by PCR, equally so in patients and controls. TCRB rearrangement may or may not be influenced by HLA type; here this remained unresolved.

This clone appeared many times. Antigen: not known. CDR3 length: 11 amino acids. Trimming shortened V by 4 bases and J by 4 bases, and 8 bases separated the two germline ends. The germline V gene has CDR1 GTSNPN and CDR2 SVGIG (reference sequence). As every portion of the isolated RNA was reverse transcribed, the sequencing read expressed TCRB transcripts. Method: immunoSEQ multiplex PCR; TCRdb's copy keeps in-frame clones and lacks some. The table has hundreds of thousands of clones, over 10% seen once. The receptor was isolated from a young man in good health. The sequenced sample was naive CD4+ T cells from blood. The chain carries TRBV30 and TRBJ2-7; weak D call: TRBD1 (6 bases). CDR3 nucleotides: TGTGCCTGGACCACAGGGTACGAGCAGTACTTC. Translation gives CAWTTGYEQYF.